Only one count was recorded for the clone carrying this T cell receptor (beta chain). Sequencing used immunoSEQ multiplex PCR; TCRdb keeps in-frame clones, though not all of them. The sample lists 15,000 to 20,000 clones, roughly 86% seen once, with roughly 12% in the top ten. The V gene's germline CDR1 is MDHEN and CDR2 SYDVKM. The J segment lost 6 bases and the V segment lost 4 bases, leaving 10 bases of the junction unmatched. The length of the CDR3 is 16 residues. The source of the sample is a study of T cell changes during pregnancy in multiple sclerosis. This chain links TRBV28 with TRBJ2-7, with 12 bases aligning to TRBD2. The clonotype originates from a female donor in good health, enrolled as a control in a pregnancy study. This specimen consisted of CD8+ T cells from peripheral blood mononuclear cells, obtained after pregnancy. The CDR3 DNA is TGTGCCAGCAGTTGGACTAGCGGGGTCCTTCGCGTCGAGCAGTACTTC. The encoded protein is CASSWTSGVLRVEQYF.